Following are 26 T cell receptor beta chains from one sample sequenced in a study of a mutant IDH1 vaccine in newly diagnosed glioma. These receptors are not linked to any known antigen. Using immunoSEQ multiplex PCR, the repertoire was profiled, and TCRdb retains in-frame clones only, with some absent. The table includes 50,000 or so clones, around 84% detected once. Time point meaning: week 47, end of study. A single vaccine dose contained 300 ug of mutant IDH1 20-mer peptide, and topical imiquimod was used with it. The material sequenced was PBMCs, taken from a glioma patient whose treatment included an IDH1 peptide vaccine. Receptors originate from a woman in her 30s with glioma. Some clones in this sample may be carry-over from other donors' samples.

The chain recombines TRBV20-1 with TRBJ2-1; D is unresolved. The V gene's germline CDR1 is DFQATT and CDR2 SNEGSKA (reference sequence). The V end was cut by 5 bases, the J end by 9 bases, with 11 bases between. This CDR3 spans 11 amino acids. CDR3 nucleotides: TGCAGTGCTCCGACCGGGTCTGAGCAGTTCTTC. Residues: CSAPTGSEQFF.

This sequence joins TRBV28 and TRBJ2-3; the D gene is possibly TRBD1 (6 bases). Germline values: CDR1 MDHEN, CDR2 SYDVKM. Trimming pared 3 bases from V and 3 bases from J, leaving 16 bases between. The CDR3 has 16 amino acids. In DNA, the CDR3 is TGTGCCAGCAGTTTCCCGACAGGTCAGGGGACAGATACGCAGTATTTT. Residues: CASSFPTGQGTDTQYF.

The rearrangement links TRBV19 to TRBJ1-5, with 7 nucleotides matching TRBD1. V lost 6 bases, J lost 6 bases, and 5 bases stayed unmatched. The CDR3 runs 13 residues. Germline values: CDR1 LNHDA, CDR2 SQIVND (reference sequence). The CDR3 sequence is CASRTGRGQPQHF. The CDR3 DNA reads as TGTGCCAGTAGGACAGGGAGGGGTCAGCCCCAGCATTTT.

The V and J genes are TRBV19 and TRBJ1-1; D not certain. V gave up 2 bases and J gave up 3 bases, with 10 bases separating them. Germline CDR1 LNHDA, CDR2 SQIVND (reference sequence). CDR3 length equals 14 residues. The CDR3 region is CASSITGGHTEAFF. Here the CDR3 DNA reads TGTGCCAGTAGTATAACCGGAGGGCACACTGAAGCTTTCTTT.

The V call is TRBV2, the J call TRBJ2-5; the match to TRBD2 covers 10 bases. From germline, CDR1 is SNHLY and CDR2 FYNNEI. This CDR3 region has 14 residues. V gave up 8 bases and J gave up 5 bases; unmatched junction bases: 8. CDR3 region: CASQKREGGETQYF. Written as DNA, the CDR3 is TGTGCCAGCCAGAAGCGGGAGGGCGGGGAGACCCAGTACTTC.

The V gene is TRBV7-9, the J gene TRBJ1-1; 10 bases match TRBD1. J was trimmed by 3 bases and V by 5 bases; bases with no gene match: 0. CDR3 size: 13 residues. Germline V gives CDR1 SEHNR, CDR2 FQNEAQ (reference sequence). The CDR3 sequence is CASSDRGHTEAFF. In DNA, the CDR3 is TGTGCCAGCAGCGACAGGGGGCACACTGAAGCTTTCTTT.

The chain uses TRBV27 and TRBJ1-1; D unclear. V was shortened by 6 bases and J by 8 bases, with 13 bases between the two germline ends. The V gene's germline CDR1 is MNHEY and CDR2 SMNVEV (reference sequence). The CDR3 is made up of 12 amino acids. DNA for the CDR3: TGTGCCAGCAGAGGAGGTTTGACCGAAGCTTTCTTT. Translated, it gives CASRGGLTEAFF.

With regard to this clone: At one end the junction does not follow the germline gene, possibly because of a read error. V usage is TRBV2 and J usage is TRBJ1-1, with a possible D match to TRBD1 (6 bases). This CDR3 is built from 19 residues. Germline CDR1 and CDR2: SNHLY and FYNNEI. The CDR3 nucleotides read TGTGCCAGCAGGGAAGGAACTACAGGGTACTATAGATCGAACACTGAAGCTTTCTTT. Its translation: CASREGTTGYYRSNTEAFF. Based on the CDR3 plus reference TRBV2 and TRBJ1-1, the full variable domain is EPEVTQTPSHQVTQMGQEVILRCVPISNHLYFYWYRQILGQKVEFLVSFYNNEISEKSEIFDDQFSVERPDGSNFTLKIRSTKLEDSAMYFCASREGTTGYYRSNTEAFFGQGTRLTVV.

The chain couples TRBV5-1 to TRBJ2-3, with D tentatively TRBD2 (5 bases). Germline V CDR1 and CDR2: SGHRS, YFSETQ. V was pared by 4 bases and J by 4 bases, with 16 bases between. This CDR3 is built from 15 residues. The CDR3 region has the DNA TGCGCCAGCAGCCCTGGTGACGTGGGAGCAGATACGCAGTATTTT. Protein product: CASSPGDVGADTQYF.

This rearrangement joins TRBV7-9 to TRBJ1-2; 9 bases are shared with TRBD1. CDR3 length: 18 amino acids. V trimming: 4 bases; J trimming: 5 bases; junction bases outside the gene matches: 17. Germline V gives CDR1 SEHNR, CDR2 FQNEAQ (reference sequence). For the CDR3, the DNA is TGTGCCAGCAGCTACCGGGGAGGAACAGGGGGCGATGCGTATGGCTACACCTTC. Protein: CASSYRGGTGGDAYGYTF.

J is TRBJ1-5 and V is TRBV15; perhaps TRBD1 as D (5 bases). Per the germline V gene, CDR1 is LNHNV and CDR2 is YYDKDF (reference sequence). The CDR3 spans 16 residues. The V end lost 0 bases, the J end lost 3 bases, and 12 bases lay between the germline ends. CDR3 DNA: TGTGCCACCAGCAGAGATGAGGGACTGTTCAATCAGCCCCAGCATTTT. Amino acid sequence: CATSRDEGLFNQPQHF.

This chain connects TRBV6-6 to TRBJ2-7, with D tentatively TRBD1 or TRBD2 (5 bases each). V was trimmed by 5 bases and J by 0 bases, leaving 14 bases between them. This CDR3 has 15 amino acids. Germline CDR1 is MNHNY and CDR2 is SVGAGI (reference sequence). The CDR3 spells CASSPGTHYSYEQYF. CDR3 nucleotides: TGTGCCAGCAGTCCCGGGACCCACTACTCCTACGAGCAGTACTTC.

The chain carries TRBV7-6 and TRBJ2-7; 9 positions agree with TRBD2. V dropped 1 base and J dropped 3; count of bases not matched to a gene: 13. Germline V lookup: CDR1 SGHVS, CDR2 FNYEAQ. The CDR3 consists of 18 residues. CDR3: CASSLGGGIAGVLYEQYF. As DNA, the CDR3 is TGTGCCAGCAGCTTAGGTGGAGGGATAGCGGGAGTCCTCTACGAGCAGTACTTC.

The V call is TRBV6-4, the J call TRBJ1-5; D unresolved. Germline CDR1 and CDR2: MRHNA and SNTAGT. This CDR3 spans 13 amino acids. Trimming stripped 0 bases from V and 7 bases from J, with 7 bases between. CDR3 nucleotides: TGTGCCAGCAGTGACTCGCCCGGACAGCCCCAGCATTTT. Amino acids: CASSDSPGQPQHF.

The rearrangement links TRBV6-6 to TRBJ2-2; weak D call: TRBD2 (6 bases). V lost 7 bases and J 5 bases, leaving 20 bases between the germline ends. The CDR3 runs to 16 residues. CDR1 and CDR2 (germline): MNHNY, SVGAGI (reference sequence). CDR3 amino acids: CASTHTGGTRTGELFF. DNA for the CDR3: TGTGCCAGCACCCATACCGGGGGTACGAGGACCGGGGAGCTGTTTTTT.

This clone appeared once. This rearrangement joins TRBV7-2 to TRBJ1-5; possibly TRBD1 for D (5 bases). V gave up 5 bases and J gave up 4 bases, with 12 bases separating them. Germline values: CDR1 SGHTA, CDR2 FQGNSA. This CDR3 region has 14 residues. The CDR3 DNA reads as TGTGCCAGCAGCACCGGGGACCGAAATCAGCCCCAGCATTTT. Protein: CASSTGDRNQPQHF.

The chain uses TRBV5-4 and TRBJ2-7; D is undetermined. This CDR3 contains 15 residues. Trimming removed 1 base at V and 3 bases at J, with 14 bases between. The germline gives CDR1 SGHNT, CDR2 YYREEE (reference sequence). CDR3 in DNA: TGTGCCAGCAGCTTGAGTGCCGGGCCCGACTACGAGCAGTACTTC. Amino acids: CASSLSAGPDYEQYF.

The chain has TRBV10-3 and TRBJ1-2, with D uncertain. The CDR3 runs to 16 residues. Looked up from germline, CDR1 is ENHRY and CDR2 is SYGVKD. The ends were cut back, 3 bases at V and 7 bases at J, with 21 bases in the middle. DNA of the CDR3: TGTGCCATCAGTGAACCCGGGGATCTTGAATTGACTGGCTACACCTTC. Encoded protein: CAISEPGDLELTGYTF.

This clone is categorized as medium-sized. This chain uses TRBV6-5 with TRBJ1-1; tentative D call: TRBD1 (5 bases). There are 13 residues in the CDR3. Germline lookup yields CDR1 MNHEY and CDR2 SVGAGI. V gave up 8 bases and J gave up 0 bases, with 10 bases separating them. This chain's CDR3 is CASGTGVNTEAFF. CDR3 DNA sequence: TGTGCCAGCGGTACAGGTGTGAACACTGAAGCTTTCTTT.

This sequence joins TRBV13 and TRBJ1-1, with D perhaps TRBD1 (6 bases). Germline CDR1 PRHDT, CDR2 FYEKMQ (reference sequence). The CDR3 length is 13 residues. Trimming stripped 5 bases from V and 5 bases from J, with 12 bases between. Here the CDR3 DNA reads TGTGCCAGCAGCCCCGAGGGGGAGACTGAAGCTTTCTTT. It specifies CASSPEGETEAFF.

The chain has TRBV7-2 and TRBJ2-7; D may be TRBD1 (5 bases). Trimming took off 2 bases at V and 4 bases at J, with 12 bases between the two ends. The CDR3 loop spans 14 amino acids. The V gene's germline CDR1 is SGHTA and CDR2 FQGNSA. Here the CDR3 reads CASSLFQGGYEQYF. In DNA form, the CDR3 reads TGTGCCAGCAGCTTATTCCAGGGCGGTTACGAGCAGTACTTC.

Remarks on this clone: One end of the junction is discordant with germline, which a read error may explain. J is TRBJ2-5 and V is TRBV7-7; D could derive from TRBD1 or TRBD2 (5 bases each). The CDR3 is made up of 15 amino acids. CDR1 and CDR2 (germline): SSHAT, FNYEAQ (reference sequence). The CDR3 here is CASSLALGAQETQYF. The CDR3 DNA reads as TGTGCTAGCAGCTTAGCGTTAGGGGCTCAAGAGACCCAGTACTTC.

The chain uses TRBV5-1 and TRBJ2-3; D is possibly TRBD1 or TRBD2 (5 bases each). The CDR3 consists of 14 residues. Trimming took 4 bases from V and 7 from J, leaving 16 bases between them. Germline CDR1 is SGHRS and CDR2 is YFSETQ. CDR3 loop: CASSGADGANTQYF. CDR3 coding DNA: TGCGCCAGCAGCGGGGCGGACGGGGCGAATACGCAGTATTTT.

The chain joins TRBV7-2 to TRBJ2-2; TRBD2 aligns across 13 bases. This CDR3 contains 15 residues. Germline V CDR1 and CDR2: SGHTA, FQGNSA. V gave up 5 bases and J gave up 8 bases; unmatched junction bases: 5. CDR3 in DNA: TGTGCCAGCAGCCTCGGACTAGCGGGAGCGGGGGAGCTGTTTTTT. The encoded protein is CASSLGLAGAGELFF.

The V call is TRBV6-5, the J call TRBJ2-1, with 7 bases fitting TRBD2. The germline CDR1 and CDR2 sequences are MNHEY and SVGAGI. The CDR3 consists of 14 residues. With V trimmed by 2 bases and J by 7 bases, 5 bases remained unmatched. In nucleotides, the CDR3 is TGTGCCAGCAGTTACAGTGGGGGGGGAAATGAGCAGTTCTTC. As protein: CASSYSGGGNEQFF.

This chain joins TRBV5-5 and TRBJ2-7; 11 positions agree with TRBD1. The length of the CDR3 is 15 residues. Trimming took 4 bases from V and 2 from J; bases not matched to a gene: 5. Germline CDR1 reads SGHKS; CDR2 reads YYEKEE (reference sequence). Here the CDR3 reads CASSPDRGRPYEQYF. DNA of the CDR3: TGTGCCAGCAGCCCGGACAGGGGGCGACCCTACGAGCAGTACTTC.